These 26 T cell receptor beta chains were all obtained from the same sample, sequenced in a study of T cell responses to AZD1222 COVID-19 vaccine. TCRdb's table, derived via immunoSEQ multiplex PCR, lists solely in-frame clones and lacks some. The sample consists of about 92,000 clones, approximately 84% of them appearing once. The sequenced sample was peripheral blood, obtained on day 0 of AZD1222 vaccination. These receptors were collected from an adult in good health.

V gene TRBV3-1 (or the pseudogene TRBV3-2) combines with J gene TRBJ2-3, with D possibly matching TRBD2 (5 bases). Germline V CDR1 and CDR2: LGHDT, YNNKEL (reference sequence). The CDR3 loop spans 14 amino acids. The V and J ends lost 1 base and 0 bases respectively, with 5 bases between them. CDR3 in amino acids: CASSQGTSTDTQYF. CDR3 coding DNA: TGTGCCAGCAGCCAAGGGACTAGCACAGATACGCAGTATTTT.

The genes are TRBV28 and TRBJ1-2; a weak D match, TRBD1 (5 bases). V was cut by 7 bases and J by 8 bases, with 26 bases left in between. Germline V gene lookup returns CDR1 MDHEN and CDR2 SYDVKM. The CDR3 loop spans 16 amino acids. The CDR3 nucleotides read TGTGCCAGCATCGCTCCCCTCGGGACGGCATCCTTGGGCTACACCTTC. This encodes CASIAPLGTASLGYTF.

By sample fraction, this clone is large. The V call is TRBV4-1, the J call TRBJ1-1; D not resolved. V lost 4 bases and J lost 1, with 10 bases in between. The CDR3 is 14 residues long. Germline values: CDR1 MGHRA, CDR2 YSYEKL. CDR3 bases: TGCGCCAGCAGCCTCTTTGACTGGAACACTGAAGCTTTCTTT. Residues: CASSLFDWNTEAFF.

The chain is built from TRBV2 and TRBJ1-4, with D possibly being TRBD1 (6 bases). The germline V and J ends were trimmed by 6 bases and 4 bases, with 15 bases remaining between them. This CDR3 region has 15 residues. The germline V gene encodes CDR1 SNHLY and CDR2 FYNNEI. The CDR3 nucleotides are TGTGCCAGCAGCCCCCAGGGGACGAATAATGAAAAACTGTTTTTT. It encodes CASSPQGTNNEKLFF.

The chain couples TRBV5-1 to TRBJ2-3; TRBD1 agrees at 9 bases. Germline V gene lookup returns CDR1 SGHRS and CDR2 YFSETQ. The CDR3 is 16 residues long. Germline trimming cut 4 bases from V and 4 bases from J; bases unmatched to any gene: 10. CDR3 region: CASSEDRDRESDTQYF. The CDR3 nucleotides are TGCGCCAGCAGCGAAGACCGGGACAGGGAGTCAGATACGCAGTATTTT.

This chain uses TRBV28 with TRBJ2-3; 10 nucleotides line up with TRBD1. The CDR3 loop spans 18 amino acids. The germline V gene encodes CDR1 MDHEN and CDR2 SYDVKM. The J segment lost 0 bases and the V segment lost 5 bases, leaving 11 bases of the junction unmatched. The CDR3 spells CASSRLRQGAPSTDTQYF. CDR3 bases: TGTGCCAGCAGTCGATTGAGACAGGGGGCGCCTAGCACAGATACGCAGTATTTT.

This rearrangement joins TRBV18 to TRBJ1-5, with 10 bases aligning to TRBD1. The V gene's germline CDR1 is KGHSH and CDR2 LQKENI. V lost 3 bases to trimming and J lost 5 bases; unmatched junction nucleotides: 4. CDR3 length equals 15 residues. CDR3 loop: CASSPDRGRDQPQHF. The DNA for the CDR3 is TGTGCCAGCTCACCCGACAGGGGGCGGGATCAGCCCCAGCATTTT.

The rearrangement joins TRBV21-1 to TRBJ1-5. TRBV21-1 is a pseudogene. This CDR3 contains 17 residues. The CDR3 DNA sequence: TGTGCCAGCAGCAATTCTCGGGCAGGGGACTTCAATCAGCCCCAGCATTTT. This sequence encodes CASSNSRAGDFNQPQHF.

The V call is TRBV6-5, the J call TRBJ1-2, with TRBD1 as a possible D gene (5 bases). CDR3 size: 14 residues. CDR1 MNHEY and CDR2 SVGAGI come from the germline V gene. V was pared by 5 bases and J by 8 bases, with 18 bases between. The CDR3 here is CASSPRVVGEGYTF. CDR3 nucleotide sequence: TGTGCCAGCAGTCCTAGGGTAGTGGGGGAGGGCTACACCTTC.

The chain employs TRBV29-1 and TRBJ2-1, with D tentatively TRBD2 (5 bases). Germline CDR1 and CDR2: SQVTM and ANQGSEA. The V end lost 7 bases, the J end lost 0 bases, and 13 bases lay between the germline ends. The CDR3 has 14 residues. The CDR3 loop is CSGKRSFSYNEQFF. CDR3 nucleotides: TGCAGCGGTAAGCGGAGCTTCTCCTACAATGAGCAGTTCTTC.

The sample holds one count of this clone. As DNA, the CDR3 is TGCGCCAGCCAAGCCACGGGGGGGAGGACAGATACGCAGTATTTT. It translates to CASQATGGRTDTQYF. The chain carries TRBV5-1 and TRBJ2-3, with TRBD2 matching 8 bases. This CDR3 comprises 15 residues. Unmatched junction bases numbered 10, after V lost 7 bases and J lost 3 bases. Germline CDR1 and CDR2: SGHRS and YFSETQ.

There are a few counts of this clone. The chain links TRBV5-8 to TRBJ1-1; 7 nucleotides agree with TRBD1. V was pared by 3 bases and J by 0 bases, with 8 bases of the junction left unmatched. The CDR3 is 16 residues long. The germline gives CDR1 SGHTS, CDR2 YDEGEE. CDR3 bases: TGTGCCAGCAGCTCGGGACAGATTATCATGAACACTGAAGCTTTCTTT. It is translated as CASSSGQIIMNTEAFF.

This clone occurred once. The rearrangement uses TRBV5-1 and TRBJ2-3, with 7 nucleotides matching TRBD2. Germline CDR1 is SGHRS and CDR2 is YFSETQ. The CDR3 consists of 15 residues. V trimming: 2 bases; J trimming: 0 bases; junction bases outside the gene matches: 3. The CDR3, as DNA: TGCGCCAGCAGCTTAGCGGGGTTGAGCACAGATACGCAGTATTTT. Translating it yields CASSLAGLSTDTQYF.

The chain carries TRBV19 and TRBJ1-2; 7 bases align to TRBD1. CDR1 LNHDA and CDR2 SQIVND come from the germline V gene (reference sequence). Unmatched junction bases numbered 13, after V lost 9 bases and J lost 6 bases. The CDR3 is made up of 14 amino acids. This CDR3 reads CAREPGQNVDGYTF. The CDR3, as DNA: TGTGCCAGAGAGCCGGGACAGAACGTGGATGGCTACACCTTC.

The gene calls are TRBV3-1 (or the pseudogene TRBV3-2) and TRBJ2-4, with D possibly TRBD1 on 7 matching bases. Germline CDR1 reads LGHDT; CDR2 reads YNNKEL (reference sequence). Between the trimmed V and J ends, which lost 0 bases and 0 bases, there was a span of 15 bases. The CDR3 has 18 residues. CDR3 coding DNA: TGTGCCAGCAGCCAAGATCGGGGGACAGTTATAGCCAAAAACATTCAGTACTTC. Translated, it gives CASSQDRGTVIAKNIQYF.

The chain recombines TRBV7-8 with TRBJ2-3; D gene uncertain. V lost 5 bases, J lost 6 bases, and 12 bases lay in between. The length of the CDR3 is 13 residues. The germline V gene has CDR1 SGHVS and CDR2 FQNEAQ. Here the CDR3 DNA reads TGTGCCAGCAGCCCCGTGATGAGGGATACGCAGTATTTT. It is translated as CASSPVMRDTQYF.

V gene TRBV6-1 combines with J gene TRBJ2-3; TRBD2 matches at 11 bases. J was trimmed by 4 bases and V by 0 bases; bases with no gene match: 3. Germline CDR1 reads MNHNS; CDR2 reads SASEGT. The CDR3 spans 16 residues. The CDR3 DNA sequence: TGTGCCAGCAGTGAAGCGCTAGCGGGGGGTGCAGATACGCAGTATTTT. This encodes CASSEALAGGADTQYF.

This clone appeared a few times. This CDR3 is CASSQARAAPNEKLFF. Written as DNA, the CDR3 is TGCGCCAGCAGCCAGGCCAGGGCGGCGCCTAATGAAAAACTGTTTTTT. The genes are TRBV4-1 and TRBJ1-4; TRBD1 might be the D (5 bases). In germline, CDR1 is MGHRA, CDR2 YSYEKL. There are 16 residues in the CDR3. V lost 3 bases and J lost 3, with 14 bases in between.

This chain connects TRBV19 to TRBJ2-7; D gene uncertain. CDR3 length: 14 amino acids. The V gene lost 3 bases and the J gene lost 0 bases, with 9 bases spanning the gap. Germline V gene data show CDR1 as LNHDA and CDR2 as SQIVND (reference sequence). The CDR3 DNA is TGTGCCAGTAGTATTTCGTCTACCTCCTACGAGCAGTACTTC. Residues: CASSISSTSYEQYF.

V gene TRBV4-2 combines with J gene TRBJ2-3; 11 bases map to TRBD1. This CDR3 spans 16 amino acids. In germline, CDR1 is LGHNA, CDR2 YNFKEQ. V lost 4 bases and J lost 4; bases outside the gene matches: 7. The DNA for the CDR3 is TGTGCCAGCAGCCGACAAGGACAGGGGGCCGCAGATACGCAGTATTTT. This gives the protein CASSRQGQGAADTQYF.

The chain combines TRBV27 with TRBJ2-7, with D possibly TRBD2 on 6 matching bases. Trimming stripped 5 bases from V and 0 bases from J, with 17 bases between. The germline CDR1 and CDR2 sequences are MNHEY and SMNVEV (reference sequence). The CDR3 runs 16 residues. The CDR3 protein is CASSPHVAAGSYEQYF. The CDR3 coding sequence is TGTGCCAGCAGTCCCCATGTAGCGGCCGGCTCCTACGAGCAGTACTTC.

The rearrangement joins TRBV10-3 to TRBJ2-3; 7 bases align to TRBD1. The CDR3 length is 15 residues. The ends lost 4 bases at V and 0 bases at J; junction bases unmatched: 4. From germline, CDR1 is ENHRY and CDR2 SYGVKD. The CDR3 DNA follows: TGTGCCATCAGTGGAGGGGGCAGGAGCACAGATACGCAGTATTTT. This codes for CAISGGGRSTDTQYF.

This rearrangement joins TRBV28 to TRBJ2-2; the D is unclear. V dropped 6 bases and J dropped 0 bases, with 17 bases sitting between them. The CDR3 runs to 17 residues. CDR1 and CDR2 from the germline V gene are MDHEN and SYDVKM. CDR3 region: CASSPLGRSSNTGELFF. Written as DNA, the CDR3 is TGTGCCAGCAGCCCCCTGGGAAGGTCGTCGAACACCGGGGAGCTGTTTTTT.

This CDR3 is CAWSVPAGVQPQHF. The DNA for the CDR3 is TGTGCCTGGAGTGTACCCGCCGGGGTTCAGCCCCAGCATTTT. The gene calls are TRBV30 and TRBJ1-5; D is uncertain. V was clipped by 0 bases and J by 6 bases, with 12 bases between them. CDR1 is GTSNPN and CDR2 is SVGIG in the germline V gene (reference sequence). The CDR3 is made up of 14 amino acids.

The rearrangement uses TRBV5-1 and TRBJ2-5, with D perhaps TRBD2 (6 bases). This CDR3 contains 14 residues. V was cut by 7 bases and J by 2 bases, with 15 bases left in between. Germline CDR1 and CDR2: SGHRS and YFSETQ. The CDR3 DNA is TGCGCCAGCGCTATAGGCGGGGTACAAGAGACCCAGTACTTC. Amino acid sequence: CASAIGGVQETQYF.

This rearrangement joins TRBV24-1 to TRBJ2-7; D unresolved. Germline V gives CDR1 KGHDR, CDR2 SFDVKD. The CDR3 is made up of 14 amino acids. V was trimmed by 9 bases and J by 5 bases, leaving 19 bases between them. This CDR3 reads CATQGSTSKNEQYF. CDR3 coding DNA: TGTGCCACCCAAGGCAGTACCTCTAAAAACGAGCAGTACTTC.